Listed below are T cell receptor beta chains from one sample, sequenced in a study of blood T cells in healthy people across ages. TCRdb used MiXCR to reprocess the 5' RACE reads, holding one entry per CDR3 protein. Of about 800,000 distinct CDR3 sequences listed, around a quarter were seen once; the top ten hold approximately 3.7%. These data were also reused for a study on T cells of mothers and their children.

The sample consisted of blood. The receptors were sampled from a boy younger than 18 in good health. CDR3s include the opening cysteine and the closing phenylalanine or tryptophan. Each record gives: J gene, clone size, V gene, D gene, CDR3 protein, CDR3 DNA. The D gene is left open where the match is weak. Size is omitted from some rows. Given values are once, few, many or a class for expanded clones.

>TRBJ2-4|.|TRBV20-1|.
CSADRKAKNIQYF
TGCAGTGCAGACCGGAAAGCCAAAAACATTCAGTACTTC
>TRBJ1-2|.|TRBV29-1|.
CSVGQSLNYGYTF
TGCAGCGTCGGACAGAGTCTTAACTATGGCTACACCTTC
>TRBJ1-1|few|TRBV29-1|.
CSVAPVDTEAFF
TGCAGCGTTGCCCCGGTGGACACTGAAGCTTTCTTT
>TRBJ1-1|.|TRBV28|.
CASRQSALNTEAFF
TGTGCCAGCAGGCAATCTGCCTTGAACACTGAAGCTTTCTTT
>TRBJ1-1|few|TRBV18|.
CASSPTQEAEAFF
TGTGCCAGCTCACCGACTCAGGAGGCTGAAGCTTTCTTT
>TRBJ2-5|few|TRBV13|.
CASSLAWTSQETQYF
TGTGCCAGCAGCTTAGCCTGGACGTCCCAAGAGACCCAGTACTTC
>TRBJ2-3|few|TRBV27|.
CASTDSGADTQYF
TGTGCCAGCACCGACTCAGGGGCAGATACGCAGTATTTT
>TRBJ2-1|few|TRBV18|.
CASSLTKEIYNEQFF
TGTGCCAGCTCGTTGACGAAGGAAATCTACAATGAGCAGTTCTTC
>TRBJ2-7|once|TRBV6-5|.
CASRSAGFEQYF
TGTGCCAGCAGGTCGGCGGGGTTCGAGCAGTACTTC
>TRBJ2-7|few|TRBV10-3|.
CAISERDKVYEQYF
TGTGCCATCAGTGAGAGGGACAAGGTCTACGAGCAGTACTTC
>TRBJ1-2|.|TRBV21-1|.
CASSARDRTNYGYTF
TGTGCCAGCAGCGCCCGGGACAGGACTAACTATGGCTACACCTTC
>TRBJ1-2|few|TRBV27|TRBD1
CASSLIGTGHGYTF
TGTGCCAGCAGTTTGATCGGGACAGGGCATGGCTACACCTTC
>TRBJ2-2|.|TRBV28|TRBD2
CASSPLTSGIRELFF
TGTGCCAGCAGCCCCCTGACTAGCGGGATACGGGAGCTGTTTTTT
>TRBJ1-5|few|TRBV6-1|.
CASSAIAGNQPQHF
TGTGCCAGCAGTGCCATTGCGGGGAATCAGCCCCAGCATTTT
>TRBJ2-1|few|TRBV28|.
CASRSRGGSYNEQFF
TGTGCCAGCAGATCCAGGGGGGGGTCCTACAATGAGCAGTTCTTC
>TRBJ2-7|.|TRBV12-3/TRBV12-4|TRBD2
CASSLTSGRYEQYF
TGTGCCAGCAGTTTAACTAGCGGGAGGTACGAGCAGTACTTC
>TRBJ1-1|.|TRBV6-6|.
CASTPRTRGEAFF
TGTGCCAGCACCCCCCGGACACGGGGTGAAGCTTTCTTT
>TRBJ1-1|.|TRBV28|TRBD1
CASSTRDSQNTEAFF
TGTGCCAGCAGCACTAGGGACAGCCAGAACACTGAAGCTTTCTTT
>TRBJ2-7|.|TRBV28|.
CASRPGLRAYEQYF
TGTGCCAGCCGACCCGGACTTCGTGCCTACGAGCAGTACTTC
>TRBJ2-1|.|TRBV12-3/TRBV12-4|TRBD2
CASSPRGLAGASEQFF
TGTGCCAGCAGTCCCCGGGGTCTAGCGGGAGCTAGTGAGCAGTTCTTC
>TRBJ2-1|.|TRBV7-9|TRBD2
CASSSGTSGYCNEQFF
TGTGCCAGCAGCTCCGGGACTAGCGGCTACTGCAATGAGCAGTTCTTC
>TRBJ2-5|.|TRBV29-1|TRBD2
CSGKKGLAGVETQYF
TGCAGCGGTAAAAAAGGACTAGCGGGAGTAGAGACCCAGTACTTC
>TRBJ2-7|.|TRBV28|.
CASSSQGLLSYEQYF
TGTGCCAGCAGTTCCCAGGGCCTCCTCTCCTACGAGCAGTACTTC
>TRBJ1-4|.|TRBV6-5|TRBD1
CASSRDRGANEKLFF
TGTGCCAGCAGTCGGGACAGGGGTGCTAATGAAAAACTGTTTTTT
>TRBJ2-7|few|TRBV7-9|.
CASRPSGNPYEQYF
TGTGCCAGCAGGCCGTCAGGGAACCCCTACGAGCAGTACTTC
>TRBJ2-7|.|TRBV5-6|TRBD2
CASSLLSGGPIIYEQYF
TGTGCCAGCAGCTTGCTTTCGGGAGGGCCGATTATCTACGAGCAGTACTTC
>TRBJ2-3|.|TRBV20-1|TRBD2
CRVAGGSTDTQYF
TGCAGGGTAGCGGGGGGGAGCACAGATACGCAGTATTTT
>TRBJ2-5|.|TRBV12-3/TRBV12-4|.
CASTPGPYRGETQYF
TGTGCCAGCACCCCGGGACCTTATAGGGGAGAGACCCAGTACTTC
>TRBJ2-7|few|TRBV2|.
CASTTGISEQYF
TGTGCCAGCACTACCGGGATCTCGGAGCAGTACTTC
>TRBJ2-7|.|TRBV7-9|.
CASSLLGGTDEQYF
TGTGCCAGCAGCCTCCTCGGGGGAACGGACGAGCAGTACTTC
>TRBJ2-7|.|TRBV10-3|TRBD2
CAISELREYEQYF
TGTGCCATCAGTGAGTTGCGGGAGTACGAGCAGTACTTC
>TRBJ2-7|.|TRBV18|.
CASSPNRMANYEQYF
TGTGCCAGCTCACCGAACAGGATGGCGAACTACGAGCAGTACTTC
>TRBJ1-6|.|TRBV7-8|.
CASSSKTYNSPLHF
TGTGCCAGCAGCTCTAAAACATATAATTCACCCCTCCACTTT
>TRBJ2-5|.|TRBV20-1|.
CSAETYRVRETQYF
TGCAGTGCCGAAACCTACAGGGTTAGGGAGACCCAGTACTTC
>TRBJ1-2|few|TRBV7-9|.
CASSSGITGSYGYTF
TGTGCCAGCAGCTCAGGAATAACAGGGAGCTATGGCTACACCTTC
>TRBJ2-3|few|TRBV20-1|.
CSYKGGARSDYTDTQYF
TGCAGTTATAAGGGGGGGGCTCGCTCGGATTACACAGATACGCAGTATTTT
>TRBJ1-2|.|TRBV19|TRBD1
CASTPGRGLGYTF
TGTGCCAGTACCCCCGGGAGGGGGCTTGGCTACACCTTC
>TRBJ2-2|few|TRBV20-1|.
CSAIRTNTGELFF
TGCAGTGCTATCAGAACGAACACCGGGGAGCTGTTTTTT
>TRBJ2-7|.|TRBV12-3/TRBV12-4|TRBD1
CASSFFGQGYEQYF
TGTGCCAGCAGTTTTTTCGGACAGGGATACGAGCAGTACTTC
>TRBJ2-1|few|TRBV6-2/TRBV6-3|TRBD2
CASSYGLAVNEQFF
TGTGCCAGCAGCTACGGGCTAGCGGTCAATGAGCAGTTCTTC
>TRBJ2-1|few|TRBV4-3|.
CASSQGTLEIYNEQFF
TGCGCCAGCAGCCAAGGAACACTCGAGATCTACAATGAGCAGTTCTTC
>TRBJ1-1|few|TRBV6-5|.
CAGQRARNTEAFF
TGTGCCGGTCAACGGGCCCGGAACACTGAAGCTTTCTTT
>TRBJ2-5|few|TRBV5-1|.
CASSDPSREETQYF
TGCGCCAGCAGCGACCCCTCCAGGGAAGAGACCCAGTACTTC
>TRBJ2-1|.|TRBV20-1|.
CSAPTIPLRGSYNEQFF
TGCAGTGCTCCCACCATCCCCCTAAGAGGCTCCTACAATGAGCAGTTCTTC
>TRBJ2-7|.|TRBV6-2/TRBV6-3|.
CASSYSKGRKYEQYF
TGTGCCAGCAGTTACTCGAAGGGGCGAAAGTACGAGCAGTACTTC
>TRBJ2-5|.|TRBV12-3/TRBV12-4|TRBD1
CASSLGTGQRGTQYF
TGTGCCAGCAGTTTAGGGACAGGGCAAAGGGGGACCCAGTACTTC
>TRBJ2-3|.|TRBV28|TRBD2
CASSSPTSVGSDTQYF
TGTGCCAGCAGCTCCCCGACTAGCGTGGGGTCAGATACGCAGTATTTT
>TRBJ2-1|few|TRBV4-2|TRBD2
CASNQLAGGFGEQFF
TGTGCCAGCAACCAACTAGCGGGAGGGTTCGGTGAGCAGTTCTTC
>TRBJ2-7|.|TRBV4-3|.
CARGVNEQYF
TGCGCCAGGGGGGTTAACGAGCAGTACTTC
>TRBJ2-7|.|TRBV20-1|TRBD2
CSATGLDRALGEQYF
TGCAGTGCTACAGGACTAGATCGTGCCTTGGGGGAGCAGTACTTC
>TRBJ2-3|few|TRBV11-2|TRBD1
CASSPPGQRPDTQYF
TGTGCCAGCAGCCCACCGGGACAGCGACCAGATACGCAGTATTTT